This is a list of T cell receptor beta chains from one sample in a study of blood T cell repertoires in COVID-19. The repertoire was sequenced with immunoSEQ multiplex PCR; TCRdb's copy has only in-frame clones and lacks some. This sample has under 110,000 clones; over 65% occur once, and the top ten carry more than 5.5%. Sequenced input: peripheral blood. Receptors were obtained from a man older than 75 with COVID-19, enrolled during active disease. Each CDR3 is given with its conserved first and last residue. The order of the fields is J gene, V gene, clone size, D gene, CDR3 DNA, CDR3 protein. The D gene is left open where the match is weak. Rows may omit the clone size; those that give it use once, few, many or a size class.

TRBJ2-7,TRBV10-2,.,.,TGCGCCAGCAGTGATCCGGGACATTACTCCTACGAGCAGTACTTC,CASSDPGHYSYEQYF
TRBJ1-2,TRBV7-2,.,.,TGTGCCAGCAGCTCAGGGTTTTATGGCTACACCTTC,CASSSGFYGYTF
TRBJ1-1,TRBV25-1,.,.,TGTGCCAGCAGTGGTTCAGGGCTCTCCACACTTCAGAACACTGAAGCTTTCTTT,CASSGSGLSTLQNTEAFF
TRBJ2-7,TRBV4-2,.,TRBD2,TGTGCCAGCAGGTCTAGCGGGAGGGAACACTACGAGCAGTACTTC,CASRSSGREHYEQYF
TRBJ1-3,TRBV18,few,TRBD1,TGTGCCAGCTCCCGCGGGACAGACTCTGGAAACACCATATATTTT,CASSRGTDSGNTIYF
TRBJ2-7,TRBV27,.,.,TGTGCCAGCAGTTTATCGGGGGACACCCTCTACGAGCAGTACTTC,CASSLSGDTLYEQYF
TRBJ2-7,TRBV5-6,.,.,TGTGCCAGCAGCTTGATGTTGGCGGGGACCTACGAGCAGTACTTC,CASSLMLAGTYEQYF
TRBJ2-5,TRBV5-1,.,TRBD2,TGCGCCAGCAGCTTGGGGGGCGGGAGCGAGACCCAGTACTTC,CASSLGGGSETQYF
TRBJ2-5,TRBV6-5,once,TRBD2,TGTGCCAGCAGTACCACTAGCGAGGGGTCCCAGTACTTC,CASSTTSEGSQYF
TRBJ2-7,TRBV27,medium-sized,TRBD2,TGTGCCAGCAGTTTACTACTAGCGGGCGTCTACGAGCAGTACTTC,CASSLLLAGVYEQYF
TRBJ1-5,TRBV7-2,.,.,TGTGCCAGCAGCAACCGGAGCCTTAGCAATCAGCCCCAGCATTTT,CASSNRSLSNQPQHF
TRBJ2-1,TRBV12-5,.,TRBD2,TGTGCTAGTTCGACTAGCGGGACCTACAATGAGCAGTTCTTC,CASSTSGTYNEQFF
TRBJ2-1,TRBV5-6,.,TRBD2,TGTGCCAGCAGCAACGGGGGGATTGGCAATGAGCAGTTCTTC,CASSNGGIGNEQFF
TRBJ2-5,TRBV4-3,.,TRBD1,TGCGCCAGCAGCCCCCATGCGACAGGGGCGACGTCCGGGACCCAGTACTTC,CASSPHATGATSGTQYF
TRBJ1-3,TRBV10-1,.,TRBD1,TGCGCCAGCAGTGAGTTGGGGACAGTTTTCTCTGGAAACACCATATATTTT,CASSELGTVFSGNTIYF
TRBJ2-7,TRBV5-1,.,TRBD2,TGCGCCAGCAGCTTGGGCAGCGGGAATTACGAGCAGTACTTC,CASSLGSGNYEQYF
TRBJ2-2,TRBV3-1/TRBV3-2,.,TRBD2,TGTGCCAGCAGCCAAGATGCGCGGGGGGCGACCGGGGAGCTGTTTTTT,CASSQDARGATGELFF
TRBJ2-1,TRBV3-1/TRBV3-2,.,TRBD2,TGTGCCAGCAGTCCTGGACTAGCGTTCTACAATGAGCAGTTCTTC,CASSPGLAFYNEQFF
TRBJ2-1,TRBV7-6,few,TRBD2,TGTGCCAGCAGCTTAGAACCTACAGGGACTAGCGGGAGCAATGAGCAGTTCTTC,CASSLEPTGTSGSNEQFF
TRBJ2-7,TRBV6-1,.,.,TGTGCCAGCAGTGAAGGGGGCACGATTTACGAGCAGTACTTC,CASSEGGTIYEQYF
TRBJ2-7,TRBV15,many,TRBD2,TGTGCCACCAGCAGAGGCCCGGGACTAGCGGGAGGTTACGAGCAGTACTTC,CATSRGPGLAGGYEQYF
TRBJ1-4,TRBV5-1,.,TRBD1,TGCGCCAGCAGCCAAGACAGGGGAGGCGAAAAACTGTTTTTT,CASSQDRGGEKLFF
TRBJ2-7,TRBV7-2,once,TRBD2,TGTGCCAGCAGCTTCTCAGCGGGAGGTTCCTACGAGCAGTACTTC,CASSFSAGGSYEQYF
TRBJ1-1,TRBV6-5,.,.,TGTGCCAGCAAGCAGGGTCCGGACACTGAAGCTTTCTTT,CASKQGPDTEAFF
TRBJ2-2,TRBV2,.,.,TGTGCCAGCAGTGAAAAGACAGTCCACGGGAACACCGGGGAGCTGTTTTTT,CASSEKTVHGNTGELFF
TRBJ2-1,TRBV6-4,.,TRBD2,TGTGCCAGCAGTGACTCATTAGGCGGGAGGGCCGTAATCTCCTACAATGAGCAGTTCTTC,CASSDSLGGRAVISYNEQFF
TRBJ2-7,TRBV9,.,TRBD2,TGTGCCAGCAGCGTAGAATGGACTAGCGAGTTCTACGAGCAGTACTTC,CASSVEWTSEFYEQYF
TRBJ1-3,TRBV19,few,.,TGTGCCAGTAGAGGCGACAGATTCTCTGGAAACACCATATATTTT,CASRGDRFSGNTIYF
TRBJ2-2,TRBV6-2/TRBV6-3,.,TRBD1,TGTGCCAGCAGGCCTACCCCCGGACAGGCTCCCAACGCGAACACCGGGGAGCTGTTTTTT,CASRPTPGQAPNANTGELFF
TRBJ1-2,TRBV11-2,few,TRBD1,TGTGCCAGCAGCCCAACTACCGGGACAGTGGTTCGTCGTGGCTACACCTTC,CASSPTTGTVVRRGYTF
TRBJ2-7,TRBV28,.,TRBD1,TGTGCCAGCACCGAACCGGGACAGAACTACGAGCAGTACTTC,CASTEPGQNYEQYF
TRBJ1-2,TRBV27,.,.,TGTGCCAGCCGATTTGCAGGGTTGAAAGGCTACACCTTC,CASRFAGLKGYTF
TRBJ2-7,TRBV7-2,.,.,TGTGCCAGCAGCTCTCGACCAACTGACAGGTCCTACTCCTACGAGCAGTACTTC,CASSSRPTDRSYSYEQYF
TRBJ2-3,TRBV5-6,.,.,TGTGCCAGCAGCCGGATCGGGGGTAATCCGGCAGATACGCAGTATTTT,CASSRIGGNPADTQYF
TRBJ2-1,TRBV5-6,.,.,TGTGCCAGCAGCTTGCCTACTAGCTCCTACAATGAGCAGTTCTTC,CASSLPTSSYNEQFF
TRBJ1-2,TRBV18,few,.,TGTGCCAGCTCACGAGAGGAAAACTATGGCTACACCTTC,CASSREENYGYTF
TRBJ2-1,TRBV6-5,.,.,TGTGCCAGCAGTTATATTGCTGCGGGGGCCGACAATGAGCAGTTCTTC,CASSYIAAGADNEQFF
TRBJ1-3,TRBV6-5,.,.,TGTGCCAGCAGCCTACACTCACAGTCTGGAAACACCATATATTTT,CASSLHSQSGNTIYF
TRBJ2-2,TRBV25-1,.,.,TGTGCCAGCAGTACCCCCAGGGGTCTCGGCACCGGGGAGCTGTTTTTT,CASSTPRGLGTGELFF
TRBJ2-3,TRBV7-9,.,TRBD2,TGTGCCAGCAGCTCACTAGCGGGAGCTGGGTATTTT,CASSSLAGAGYF
TRBJ1-5,TRBV19,.,.,TGTGCCAGTAGTAGAACGCTTACTCCGCCCCAGCATTTT,CASSRTLTPPQHF
TRBJ1-5,TRBV5-3,.,.,TGTGCCAGAGGAAAACCGGGGTCCTACCATATATATAGCAATCAGCCCCAGCATTTT,CARGKPGSYHIYSNQPQHF